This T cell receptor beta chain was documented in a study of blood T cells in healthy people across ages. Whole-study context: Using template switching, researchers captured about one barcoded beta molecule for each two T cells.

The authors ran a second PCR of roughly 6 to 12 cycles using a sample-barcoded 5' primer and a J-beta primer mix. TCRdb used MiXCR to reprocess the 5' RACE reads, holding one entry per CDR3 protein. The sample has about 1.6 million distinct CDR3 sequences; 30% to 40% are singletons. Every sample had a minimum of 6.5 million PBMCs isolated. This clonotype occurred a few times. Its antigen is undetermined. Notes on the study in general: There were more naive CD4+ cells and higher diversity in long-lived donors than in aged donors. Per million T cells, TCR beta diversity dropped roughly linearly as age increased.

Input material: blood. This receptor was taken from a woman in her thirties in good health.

The CDR3 DNA reads TGTGCCAGCAGCTATCGGGACCGAAAGGCAGATACGCAGTATTTT. Translating it yields CASSYRDRKADTQYF. V and J are TRBV9 and TRBJ2-3; D is tentatively TRBD1 or TRBD2 (5 bases each). V dropped 4 bases and J dropped 4 bases, with 16 bases sitting between them. The CDR3 sequence is 15 residues long. Germline CDR1 SGDLS, CDR2 YYNGEE.